This T cell receptor beta chain comes out of a study of T cell responses to AZD1222 COVID-19 vaccine. Looking at the study overall: Second-dose schedules of about 4 or about 12 weeks were combined.

The germline CDR1 and CDR2 sequences are ENHRY and SYGVKD. Trimming cost V 5 bases and J 7 bases, with 18 bases left between them. The CDR3 covers 15 residues. Produced via immunoSEQ multiplex PCR; TCRdb's table is partial and in-frame only. The data show about 120,000 clones, with roughly 87% seen just once and 7.5% to 8% held by the top ten. Comment on this clone: Its antigen is not known.

Study-wide points: The study sampled repertoires only after the peak T cell response. Clonal diversity was possibly underestimated; the donors were predominantly white British and more often female. Two AZD1222 administrations were followed by greater Spike-specific TCR breadth and depth.

Sequencing was performed on peripheral blood, taken on day 0 of AZD1222 vaccination. V gene TRBV10-3 combines with J gene TRBJ2-1; perhaps D is TRBD1 or TRBD2 (5 bases each). The TCR was taken from an adult in good health. The CDR3 loop is CAISPPGTGENEQFF. CDR3 DNA sequence: TGTGCCATCAGTCCACCCGGGACCGGAGAGAATGAGCAGTTCTTC.